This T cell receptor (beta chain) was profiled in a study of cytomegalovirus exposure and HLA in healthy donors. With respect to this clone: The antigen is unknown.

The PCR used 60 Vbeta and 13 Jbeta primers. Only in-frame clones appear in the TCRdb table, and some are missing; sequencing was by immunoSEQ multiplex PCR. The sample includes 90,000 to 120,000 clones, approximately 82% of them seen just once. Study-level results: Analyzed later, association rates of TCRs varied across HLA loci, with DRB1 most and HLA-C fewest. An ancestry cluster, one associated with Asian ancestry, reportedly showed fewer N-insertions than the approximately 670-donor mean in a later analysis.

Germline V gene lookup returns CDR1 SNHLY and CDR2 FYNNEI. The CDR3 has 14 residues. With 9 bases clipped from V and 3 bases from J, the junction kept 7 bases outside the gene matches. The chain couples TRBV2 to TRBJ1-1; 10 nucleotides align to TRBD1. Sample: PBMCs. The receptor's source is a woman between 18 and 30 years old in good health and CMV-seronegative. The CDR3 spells CARARQGAYTEAFF. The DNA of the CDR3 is TGTGCCAGAGCTCGACAGGGGGCGTACACTGAAGCTTTCTTT.